The T cell receptor beta chain under discussion was sequenced for a study of response to subunit inactivated influenza vaccine. Study-wide results and caveats: The study's authors posited that every seasonal influenza vaccination enlists few new T cells.

This CDR3 spans 19 amino acids. With V trimmed by 5 bases and J by 5 bases, 20 bases remained unmatched. Germline CDR1 and CDR2: SSHAT and FNYEAQ (reference sequence). In regard to this clonotype: Its antigen is currently unknown.

Using its own MiXCR run on the RT-PCR reads, TCRdb lists one record per CDR3 protein. The sample has around 320,000 distinct CDR3 sequences, approximately 20% seen once. The material sequenced was PBMCs from blood, taken approximately 20 months after vaccination. This TCR was sampled from a man aged 50 to 69 who received an inactivated influenza vaccine. V usage is TRBV7-7 and J usage is TRBJ2-3; 9 bases align to TRBD2. The CDR3 is CASSQPLLTSGPEVDTQYF. DNA for the CDR3: TGTGCCAGCAGCCAGCCTCTCCTGACTAGCGGCCCCGAAGTAGATACGCAGTATTTT.